One TCR beta chain is described in this entry. Its binding antigen is unknown. No much larger clonotype is one base removed from it; base qualities were not supplied. Participants in the prospective study were aged about 18 to 90 years, lived in about two dozen United States geographic areas, and enrolled through a virtual design. To assign participants to cohorts, the prospective study relied on clinical history that participants themselves reported in a screening survey and a study questionnaire. Exposed participants had been in contact with someone with a PCR-confirmed or clinician-diagnosed COVID-19 case within 2 weeks of study entry. Each participant in the prospective study had whole blood, serum and a nasopharyngeal or oropharyngeal swab collected by mobile phlebotomists. Participants in the prospective study had the option to provide additional blood draws and questionnaires over an approximately 2-month period. Prospective study blood samples were shipped either frozen or at room temperature before DNA extraction.

The entry originates in a study of blood T cell repertoires in COVID-19 (dated by TCRdb to 2018 to 2020). For the wider study: Collaborator samples came from the United States, Italy and Spain and covered acute and convalescent phases of COVID-19. The material from the prospective study consisted of cDNA or gDNA derived from T cells, B-cell-depleted T cells, or PBMCs. Subjects who had been exposed to COVID-19, were actively infected with it, or had recovered from it provided the deeply sampled blood TCRbeta repertoires that made up the dataset. The repertoires were released in a freely available public database meant as a resource for research on the immune response to SARS-CoV-2. The samples were drawn from two sources: the first 160 participants of the ongoing ImmuneRACE study, and 1,000 to 1,500 subjects contributed by 6 global collaborators. A de-identified subject ID, COVID-19 status, age in years and sex were almost always included in the sample metadata. Where available, HLA class I and class II types were taken from metadata supplied by the sample provider and were not determined by assay-based typing. Paper-wide results and their limitations: How much clinical and demographic metadata was included differed by source and by participant, and the metadata was provided uncurated.

The immunoSEQ Assay, a bias-controlled multiplex PCR, was used to amplify TCRbeta CDR3 regions from genomic DNA. On the authors' methods: Within the assay, amplification of reference gene primers was used to estimate how many nucleated cells each sample contained. Sequence reads were collapsed and filtered to measure the absolute abundance of every unique TCRbeta CDR3 rearrangement. Productive Simpson clonality was computed per sample as the square root of Simpson's diversity index over productive rearrangements. The source is immuneACCESS, and TCRdb retained only in-frame sequences with V and J called. Part of the clones is not carried over; for the studies checked, unresolved V genes explain less than half of this, and the remainder is unexplained. Clonal size and the V and J genes are those of that table, whereas D and trimming came from the DNA. This sample is represented by some 300,000 clones; approximately 89% of them were singletons. Roughly 2.9% of the sample lies in the top ten.

V is shortened by 1 base, J by 7 bases, and the region joining them spans 13 bases. Including cysteine and phenylalanine, the CDR3 has 15 amino acids. Kept here is only the CDR3 DNA, which spans 45 bases and is read in frame from base 1. The germline V gene (reference sequence) provides CDR1 PRHDT and CDR2 FYEKMQ. The clonotype was recovered from a woman between 50 and 59 years old who had been exposed to COVID-19. The V and J genes are TRBV13 and TRBJ2-2; no D gene call is confident. Sequencing used PBMCs or T cells enriched from blood (not recorded which). In nucleotides, the sequence is TGTGCCAGCAGCTTAGATGGCCCCCGTGGCGGGGAGCTGTTTTTT. Its protein reads: CASSLDGPRGGELFF.